This is a list of T cell receptor beta chains from one sample in a study of blood T cell repertoires in COVID-19. Measured with immunoSEQ multiplex PCR; TCRdb has only the in-frame clones, and not every one. Altogether under 300,000 clones are present, roughly 87% being singletons, with the ten largest covering 10% to 15%. Sequenced sample: peripheral blood. The receptors originated from a human donor in a cohort sampled during active COVID-19. Each CDR3 is given with its conserved first and last residue. D genes are given only for firm matches. Size tells how often a clone was seen (once, few, many) or the class of an expanded clone, and some rows leave it out.

J gene | clone size | V gene | D gene | CDR3 DNA | CDR3 protein
TRBJ2-3 | once | TRBV18 | NA | TGTGCCAGCTCAAGGGCTAGCCGAAATCAACCAGATACGCAGTATTTT | CASSRASRNQPDTQYF
TRBJ2-2 | NA | TRBV11-2 | NA | TGTGCCAGCAGCCGGGTCGTCGGCGGGGAGCTGTTTTTT | CASSRVVGGELFF
TRBJ2-4 | NA | TRBV10-1 | TRBD1 | TGCGCCAGCACTAATATCAACAGGGGTGAAAACATTCAGTACTTC | CASTNINRGENIQYF
TRBJ2-3 | NA | TRBV6-2/TRBV6-3 | TRBD2 | TGTGCCAGCAGTTACGGGACTAGCGGGAGGGCTTCCACGCAGTATTTT | CASSYGTSGRASTQYF
TRBJ2-5 | once | TRBV11-1 | TRBD1 | TGTGCCAGCAGCCGACGTGAGGACAGGGATCAAGAGACCCAGTACTTC | CASSRREDRDQETQYF
TRBJ2-1 | NA | TRBV2 | NA | TGTGCCAGCAGCCGGACAAGTGGCTCCTACAATGAGCAGTTCTTC | CASSRTSGSYNEQFF
TRBJ1-2 | NA | TRBV4-1 | NA | TGCGCCAGCAGCCAAGACACTCCACCTATTGGCTACACCTTC | CASSQDTPPIGYTF
TRBJ1-5 | NA | TRBV4-3 | NA | TGCGCCAGCAGCCAAGATAGGTCACAGACTAACAATCAGCCCCAGCATTTT | CASSQDRSQTNNQPQHF
TRBJ2-1 | NA | TRBV29-1 | TRBD2 | TGCAGCGTTGGGGGACTAGCCCTTTACAATGAGCAGTTCTTC | CSVGGLALYNEQFF
TRBJ2-7 | few | TRBV30 | NA | TGTGCCTGGAGTGGAGGAGCGTACGAGCAGTACTTC | CAWSGGAYEQYF
TRBJ1-1 | NA | TRBV11-1 | NA | TGTGCCAGCAGCCCCCGAGAGCGGAGAAACACTGAAGCTTTCTTT | CASSPRERRNTEAFF
TRBJ2-7 | NA | TRBV6-5 | NA | TGTGCCAGCAGGAGGTCCAGTAGCTCCTACGAGCAGTACTTC | CASRRSSSSYEQYF
TRBJ1-1 | NA | TRBV3-1/TRBV3-2 | NA | TGTGCCAGCAGTCAGGTGGGGGGAGTTGGGACTGAAGCTTTCTTT | CASSQVGGVGTEAFF
TRBJ1-2 | NA | TRBV6-1 | TRBD1 | TGTGCCAGCAGTGAAGACAGGGGGAACTATGGCTACACCTTC | CASSEDRGNYGYTF
TRBJ2-3 | NA | TRBV15 | NA | TGTGCCGCCGAAAAGGGGGGGAGCACAGATACGCAGTATTTT | CAAEKGGSTDTQYF
TRBJ2-7 | once | TRBV4-3 | NA | TGCGCCAGCAGCCAAGATTCCGGGAGTCAGTCCTACGAGCAGTACTTC | CASSQDSGSQSYEQYF
TRBJ2-5 | NA | TRBV4-1 | TRBD1 | TGCGCCAGCAGCCTAAATCCGACAGGGGTGGGGGAGACCCAGTACTTC | CASSLNPTGVGETQYF
TRBJ1-3 | NA | TRBV30 | NA | TGTGCCTGGAGTGCGGCAGGGAAGGGATACACCATATATTTT | CAWSAAGKGYTIYF
TRBJ2-1 | NA | TRBV28 | NA | TGTGCCAGCAGACCCGGTCAGAGGAGGTACAATGAGCAGTTCTTC | CASRPGQRRYNEQFF
TRBJ1-3 | NA | TRBV7-2 | NA | TGTGCCAGCAGCTTAGGGTCCCAGGCTGGAAACACCATATATTTT | CASSLGSQAGNTIYF
TRBJ1-6 | NA | TRBV11-2 | TRBD1 | TGTGCCAGCAGCTTAGATCCCCAGGGGGGAAAATCACCCCTCCACTTT | CASSLDPQGGKSPLHF
TRBJ2-2 | once | TRBV4-1 | NA | TGCGCCAGCAGCCAACCCAGGGGAAACACCGGGGAGCTGTTTTTT | CASSQPRGNTGELFF
TRBJ1-2 | few | TRBV2 | NA | TGTGCCAGCACCGGGGGAAATGGCTACACCTTC | CASTGGNGYTF
TRBJ2-1 | NA | TRBV7-9 | TRBD2 | TGTGCCAGCAGCTTAGGGACTAGTGGGTACAATGAGCAGTTCTTC | CASSLGTSGYNEQFF
TRBJ2-1 | once | TRBV7-2 | TRBD2 | TGTGCCAGCAGCTCTACTAGCGGTGATGAGCAGTTCTTC | CASSSTSGDEQFF
TRBJ1-1 | NA | TRBV12-3/TRBV12-4 | NA | TGTGCCAGCAGTTTGTCAGTAAACACTGAAGCTTTCTTT | CASSLSVNTEAFF
TRBJ2-7 | NA | TRBV7-8 | TRBD2 | TGTGCCAGCAGCTTAGCGCCTCCTCGCGGGAGGGCGGACGAGCAGTACTTC | CASSLAPPRGRADEQYF
TRBJ2-1 | NA | TRBV7-2 | TRBD2 | TGTGCCAGCAGCCGTACCGGGACTAGCGCCAATGAGCAGTTCTTC | CASSRTGTSANEQFF
TRBJ2-5 | NA | TRBV11-2 | NA | TGTGCCAGCTCCTTTGGGGGGGCTATGGGAGAGACCCAGTACTTC | CASSFGGAMGETQYF
TRBJ2-1 | NA | TRBV11-3 | TRBD2 | TGTGCCAGCGCCACCGGGACTAGGAATGAGCAGTTCTTC | CASATGTRNEQFF
TRBJ2-1 | NA | TRBV27 | TRBD1 | TGTGCCAGCAGTCCGGACAGGGAAAACAATGAGCAGTTCTTC | CASSPDRENNEQFF